These 9 T cell receptor beta chains originate from one sample sequenced in a study of T cell changes during pregnancy in multiple sclerosis. Only in-frame clones appear in the TCRdb table, and some are missing; sequencing was by immunoSEQ multiplex PCR. The sample lists around 56,000 clones; roughly nine tenths were seen once. This sample comprised peripheral blood, obtained in the first trimester of pregnancy. Source of these receptors: a female donor in good health, enrolled as a control in a pregnancy study.

The chain employs TRBV18 and TRBJ2-1; 10 bases line up with TRBD2. The CDR3 runs 15 residues. Germline assignment: CDR1 KGHSH and CDR2 LQKENI. The V and J ends lost 3 bases and 3 bases, in that order; junction bases with no gene match: 2. The CDR3 loop reads CASSPSGGLYNEQFF. The CDR3 region has the DNA TGTGCCAGCTCACCTAGCGGGGGGCTCTACAATGAGCAGTTCTTC.

The chain couples TRBV10-3 to TRBJ2-1, with D unresolved. Germline V CDR1 and CDR2: ENHRY, SYGVKD. The CDR3 length is 13 residues. The V and J ends lost 7 bases and 4 bases respectively, with 11 bases between them. In nucleotides, the CDR3 is TGTGCCATCACCGCGACTTTGTACAATGAGCAGTTCTTC. As protein: CAITATLYNEQFF.

This chain links TRBV7-2 with TRBJ2-1; 8 nucleotides align to TRBD2. With V trimmed by 2 bases and J by 2 bases, 5 bases remained unmatched. Germline V gene data show CDR1 as SGHTA and CDR2 as FQGNSA. The CDR3 is 16 residues long. This CDR3 reads CASSLQGTSTYNEQFF. For the CDR3, the DNA is TGTGCCAGCAGCTTACAGGGGACTAGTACCTACAATGAGCAGTTCTTC.

The chain joins TRBV5-4 to TRBJ1-5; D remains unclear. Trimming took 0 bases from V and 9 from J, leaving 10 bases between them. Germline assignment: CDR1 SGHNT and CDR2 YYREEE (reference sequence). The length of the CDR3 is 13 residues. The CDR3 loop reads CASSLGGGRPQHF. The CDR3 DNA is TGTGCCAGCAGCTTGGGTGGCGGGAGGCCCCAGCATTTT.

This clone has more than one count but fewer than ten. The chain employs TRBV28 and TRBJ1-1; 9 bases are a match to TRBD1. Germline CDR1 is MDHEN and CDR2 is SYDVKM. Trimming removed 8 bases from V and 8 bases from J; junction bases left unmatched: 6. This CDR3 has 12 residues. The CDR3 DNA follows: TGTGCCAGCGTGGTTGGGACAGGGGAAGCTTTCTTT. It codes for CASVVGTGEAFF.

CDR3 nucleotides: TGCGCCAGCAGCCAAGGGATGGTGCGGGGTTCAGGAAACACCATATATTTT. Its protein is CASSQGMVRGSGNTIYF. J is TRBJ1-3 and V is TRBV4-1; D not resolved. Germline CDR1 and CDR2: MGHRA and YSYEKL. The CDR3 runs 17 residues. With 1 base removed from V and 4 bases from J, the gap between germline ends came to 17 bases.

The chain has TRBV27 and TRBJ2-1; D not resolved. The CDR3 is 18 residues long. V lost 2 bases, J lost 4 bases, and 21 bases lay in between. CDR1 is MNHEY and CDR2 is SMNVEV in the germline V gene (reference sequence). The DNA for the CDR3 is TGTGCCAGCAGTTTAGGAGCTCTAAAAACCGGGTTGTACAATGAGCAGTTCTTC. Translating gives CASSLGALKTGLYNEQFF.

The chain recombines TRBV6-5 with TRBJ2-2; D may be TRBD2 (5 bases). Trimming cost V 6 bases and J 2 bases, with 7 bases left between them. The CDR3 totals 13 residues. CDR1 MNHEY and CDR2 SVGAGI come from the germline V gene. This chain's CDR3 is CASREANTGELFF. In nucleotides, the CDR3 is TGTGCCAGCAGGGAGGCAAACACCGGGGAGCTGTTTTTT.

The chain uses TRBV29-1 and TRBJ2-1; no reliable D call. V lost 6 bases to trimming and J lost 9 bases, with 12 bases between them. In germline, CDR1 is SQVTM, CDR2 ANQGSEA. This CDR3 spans 11 amino acids. CDR3 amino acids: CSVSVVGEQFF. CDR3 sequence (DNA): TGCAGCGTGTCGGTGGTTGGTGAGCAGTTCTTC.